This paragraph reports one T cell receptor beta chain. As processed by the authors: From reference gene primer amplification, estimates of nucleated cell counts were derived. Some clones are missing from TCRdb's copy, which holds only in-frame ones; the method was immunoSEQ multiplex PCR. V, J and clone size are those of that table, while D and trimming were read from the DNA. The sample shows about 100,000 clones, 92% of them seen only once. The ends were cut back, 5 bases at V and 3 bases at J, with 12 bases in the middle. Germline V gene lookup returns CDR1 LNHDA and CDR2 SQIVND (reference sequence). The CDR3 totals 14 residues. The data were taken from a study of blood T cell repertoires in COVID-19. Across the study: Samples representing acute and convalescent COVID-19 were sourced from the United States, Italy and Spain. PBMCs, B-cell-depleted T cells, or T cells were the source of the cDNA or gDNA that made up the material.

Specimen: peripheral blood. This chain connects TRBV19 to TRBJ2-3, with D possibly matching TRBD1 (6 bases). The clonotype was recovered from a man aged 65-85 years with acute or convalescent COVID-19. The CDR3 region has the DNA TGTGCCAGTAGTGAACAGGGTGTTACAGATACGCAGTATTTT. Protein sequence: CASSEQGVTDTQYF.